What follows describes a single T cell receptor (beta chain). These data originate in a study of control samples from healthy donors and cancer patients. Profiling relied on immunoSEQ multiplex PCR, and the TCRdb table lists in-frame clones only, not all of them. This sample has tens of thousands of clones, with 85% to 90% found just once. The material sequenced was blood. This sequence was found in a woman aged 60 to 75 in good health.

The CDR3 DNA sequence: TGTGCCAGCAGTTACAGCGGGTGGGGCAGGTACAATCAGCCCCAGCATTTT. Translating gives CASSYSGWGRYNQPQHF. The chain is built from TRBV6-2 or TRBV6-3 and TRBJ1-5; a weak D match, TRBD1 (5 bases). This CDR3 comprises 17 residues. Germline V gene data show CDR1 as MNHEY and CDR2 as SVGEGT. Trimming took 2 bases from V and 3 from J, leaving 17 bases between them.